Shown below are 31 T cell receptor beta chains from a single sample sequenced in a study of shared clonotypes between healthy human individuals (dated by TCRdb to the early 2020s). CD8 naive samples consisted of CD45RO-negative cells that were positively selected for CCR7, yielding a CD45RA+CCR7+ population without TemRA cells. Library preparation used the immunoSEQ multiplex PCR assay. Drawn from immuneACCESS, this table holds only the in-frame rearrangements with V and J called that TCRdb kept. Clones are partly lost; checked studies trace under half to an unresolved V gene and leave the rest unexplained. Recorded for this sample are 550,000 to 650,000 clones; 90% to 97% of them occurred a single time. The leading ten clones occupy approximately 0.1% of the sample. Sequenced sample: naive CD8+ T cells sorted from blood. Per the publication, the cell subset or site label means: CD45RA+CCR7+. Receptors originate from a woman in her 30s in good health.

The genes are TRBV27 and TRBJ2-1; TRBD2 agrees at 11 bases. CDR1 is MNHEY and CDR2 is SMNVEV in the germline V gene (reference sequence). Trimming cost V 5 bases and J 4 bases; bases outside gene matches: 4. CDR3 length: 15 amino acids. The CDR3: CASSPTSGKYNEQFF. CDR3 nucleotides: TGTGCCAGCAGTCCGACTAGCGGGAAATACAATGAGCAGTTCTTC.

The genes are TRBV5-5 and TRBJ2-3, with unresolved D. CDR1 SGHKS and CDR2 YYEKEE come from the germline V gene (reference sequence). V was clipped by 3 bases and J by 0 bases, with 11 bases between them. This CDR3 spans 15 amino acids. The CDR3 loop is CASSSPETSTDTQYF. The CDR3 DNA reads TGTGCCAGCAGCTCCCCAGAGACTAGCACAGATACGCAGTATTTT.

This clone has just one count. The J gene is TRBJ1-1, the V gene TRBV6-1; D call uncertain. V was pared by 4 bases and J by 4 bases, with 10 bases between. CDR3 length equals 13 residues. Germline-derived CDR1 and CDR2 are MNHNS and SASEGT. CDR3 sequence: CASSGKSVTEAFF. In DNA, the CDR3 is TGTGCCAGCAGTGGTAAGTCGGTCACTGAAGCTTTCTTT.

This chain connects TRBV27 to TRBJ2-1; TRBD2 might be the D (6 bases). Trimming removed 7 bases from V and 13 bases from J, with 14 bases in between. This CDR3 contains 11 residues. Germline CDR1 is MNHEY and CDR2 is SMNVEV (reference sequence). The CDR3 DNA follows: TGTGCCAGCAATTCGGGAGAGTCCCAGTTCTTC. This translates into CASNSGESQFF.

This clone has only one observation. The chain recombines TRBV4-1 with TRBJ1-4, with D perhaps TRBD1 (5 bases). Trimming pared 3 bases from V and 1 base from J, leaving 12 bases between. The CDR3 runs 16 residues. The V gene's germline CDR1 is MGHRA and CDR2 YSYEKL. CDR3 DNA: TGCGCCAGCAGCCAGGATAGGGGCGGAACTAATGAAAAACTGTTTTTT. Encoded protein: CASSQDRGGTNEKLFF.

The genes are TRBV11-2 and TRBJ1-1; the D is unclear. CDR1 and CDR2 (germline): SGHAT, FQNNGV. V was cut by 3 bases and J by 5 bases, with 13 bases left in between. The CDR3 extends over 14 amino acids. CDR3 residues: CASSLHGLETEAFF. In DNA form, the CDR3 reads TGTGCCAGCAGCTTGCACGGTTTGGAAACTGAAGCTTTCTTT. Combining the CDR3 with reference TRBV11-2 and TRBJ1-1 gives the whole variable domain EAGVAQSPRYKIIEKRQSVAFWCNPISGHATLYWYQQILGQGPKLLIQFQNNGVVDDSQLPKDRFSAERLKGVDSTLKIQPAKLEDSAVYLCASSLHGLETEAFFGQGTRLTVV.

The CDR3 sequence: CASSRDRDRYNEQFF. CDR3 sequence (DNA): TGTGCCAGCAGTCGGGACAGGGACAGGTACAATGAGCAGTTCTTC. The J gene is TRBJ2-1, the V gene TRBV27; 9 nucleotides agree with TRBD1. The CDR3 covers 15 residues. Germline values: CDR1 MNHEY, CDR2 SMNVEV (reference sequence). V shed 5 bases and J 4 bases; nucleotides not matched to a gene: 6.

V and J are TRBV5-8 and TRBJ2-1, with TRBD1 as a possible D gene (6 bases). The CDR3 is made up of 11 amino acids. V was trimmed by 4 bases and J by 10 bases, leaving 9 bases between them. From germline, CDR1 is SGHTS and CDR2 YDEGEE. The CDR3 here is CASSPRGEQFF. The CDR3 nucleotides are TGTGCCAGCAGCCCTAGGGGGGAGCAGTTCTTC.

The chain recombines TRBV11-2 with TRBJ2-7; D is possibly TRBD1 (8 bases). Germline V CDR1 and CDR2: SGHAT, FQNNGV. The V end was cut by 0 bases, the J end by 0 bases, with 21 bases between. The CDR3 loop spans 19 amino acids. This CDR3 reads CASSLEQVSGGQASYEQYF. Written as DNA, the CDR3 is TGTGCCAGCAGCTTAGAACAAGTCTCGGGGGGACAGGCCTCCTACGAGCAGTACTTC.

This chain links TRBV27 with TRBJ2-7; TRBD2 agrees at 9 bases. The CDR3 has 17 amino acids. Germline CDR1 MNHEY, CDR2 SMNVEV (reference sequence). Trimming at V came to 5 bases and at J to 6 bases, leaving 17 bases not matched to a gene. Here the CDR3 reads CASSNTPPTAGGLEQYF. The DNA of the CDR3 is TGTGCCAGCAGTAACACCCCCCCCACCGCGGGAGGGCTCGAGCAGTACTTC.

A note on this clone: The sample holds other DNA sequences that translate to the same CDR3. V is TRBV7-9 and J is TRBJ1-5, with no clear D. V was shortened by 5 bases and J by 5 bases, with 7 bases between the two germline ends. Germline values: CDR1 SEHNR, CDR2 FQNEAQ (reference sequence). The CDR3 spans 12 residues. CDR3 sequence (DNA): TGTGCCAGCAGCCTAGGATATCAGCCCCAGCATTTT. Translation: CASSLGYQPQHF.

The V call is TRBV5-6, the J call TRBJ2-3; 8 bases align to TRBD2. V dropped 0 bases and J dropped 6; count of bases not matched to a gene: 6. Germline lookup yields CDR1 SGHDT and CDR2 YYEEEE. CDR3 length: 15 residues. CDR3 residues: CASSLASGGGDTQYF. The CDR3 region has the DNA TGTGCCAGCAGCTTGGCCAGCGGGGGAGGTGATACGCAGTATTTT.

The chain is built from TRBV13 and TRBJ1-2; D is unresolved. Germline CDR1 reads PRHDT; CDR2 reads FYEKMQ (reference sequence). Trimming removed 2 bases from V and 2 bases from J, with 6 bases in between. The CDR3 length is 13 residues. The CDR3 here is CASSLQQNYGYTF. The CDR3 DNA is TGTGCCAGCAGCTTACAACAGAACTATGGCTACACCTTC.

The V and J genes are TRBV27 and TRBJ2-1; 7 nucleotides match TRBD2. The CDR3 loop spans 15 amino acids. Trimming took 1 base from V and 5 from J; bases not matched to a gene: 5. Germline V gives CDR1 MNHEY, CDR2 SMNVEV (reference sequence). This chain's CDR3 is CASSLFSGINNEQFF. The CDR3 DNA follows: TGTGCCAGCAGTTTATTCAGCGGGATTAACAATGAGCAGTTCTTC.

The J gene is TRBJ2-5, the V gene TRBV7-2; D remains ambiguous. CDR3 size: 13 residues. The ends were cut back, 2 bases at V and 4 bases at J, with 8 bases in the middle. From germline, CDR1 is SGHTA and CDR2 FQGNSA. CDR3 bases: TGTGCCAGCAGCTTATGGGTTTCAGAGACCCAGTACTTC. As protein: CASSLWVSETQYF. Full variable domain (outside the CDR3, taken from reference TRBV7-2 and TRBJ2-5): GAGVSQSPSNKVTEKGKDVELRCDPISGHTALYWYRQSLGQGLEFLIYFQGNSAPDKSGLPSDRFSAERTGGSVSTLTIQRTQQEDSAVYLCASSLWVSETQYFGPGTRLLVL.

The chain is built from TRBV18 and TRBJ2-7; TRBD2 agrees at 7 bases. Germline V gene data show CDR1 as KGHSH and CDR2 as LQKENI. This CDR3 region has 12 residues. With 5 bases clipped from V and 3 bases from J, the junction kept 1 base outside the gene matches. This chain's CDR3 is CASSGRGYEQYF. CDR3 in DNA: TGTGCCAGCTCAGGGAGGGGCTACGAGCAGTACTTC.

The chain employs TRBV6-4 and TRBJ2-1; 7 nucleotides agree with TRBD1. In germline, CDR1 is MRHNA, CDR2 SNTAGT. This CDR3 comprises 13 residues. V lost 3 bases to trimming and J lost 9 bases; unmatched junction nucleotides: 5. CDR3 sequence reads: CASSDGAGGEQFF. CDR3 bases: TGTGCCAGCAGTGATGGGGCAGGGGGTGAGCAGTTCTTC.

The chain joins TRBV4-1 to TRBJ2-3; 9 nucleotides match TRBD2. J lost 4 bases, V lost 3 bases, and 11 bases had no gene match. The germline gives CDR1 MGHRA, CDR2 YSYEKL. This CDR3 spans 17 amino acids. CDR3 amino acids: CASSQAAVAGVPDTQYF. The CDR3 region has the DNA TGCGCCAGCAGCCAGGCGGCGGTAGCGGGAGTTCCAGATACGCAGTATTTT.

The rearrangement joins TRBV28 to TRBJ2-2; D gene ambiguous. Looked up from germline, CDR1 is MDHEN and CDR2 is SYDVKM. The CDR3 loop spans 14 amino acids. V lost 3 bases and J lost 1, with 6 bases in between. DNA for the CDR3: TGTGCCAGCAGTTTCTCAGGGAACACCGGGGAGCTGTTTTTT. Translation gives CASSFSGNTGELFF.

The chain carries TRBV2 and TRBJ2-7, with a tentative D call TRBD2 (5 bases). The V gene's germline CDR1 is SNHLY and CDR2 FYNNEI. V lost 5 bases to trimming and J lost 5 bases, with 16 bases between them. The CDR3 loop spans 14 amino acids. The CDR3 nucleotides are TGTGCCAGCAGTCTGAGGGAAGGTACCCACGAGCAGTACTTC. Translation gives CASSLREGTHEQYF.

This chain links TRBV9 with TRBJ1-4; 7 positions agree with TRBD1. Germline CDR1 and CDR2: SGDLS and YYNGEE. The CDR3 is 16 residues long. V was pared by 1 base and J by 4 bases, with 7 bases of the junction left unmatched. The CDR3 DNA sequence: TGTGCCAGCAGCGTACGGGCCGGGACAGTTAATGAAAAACTGTTTTTT. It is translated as CASSVRAGTVNEKLFF.

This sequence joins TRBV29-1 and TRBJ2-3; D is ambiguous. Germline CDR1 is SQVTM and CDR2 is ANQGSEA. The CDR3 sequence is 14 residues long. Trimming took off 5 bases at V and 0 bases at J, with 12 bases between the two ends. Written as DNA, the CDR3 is TGCAGCGTTTATGACGGTTTTAGCACAGATACGCAGTATTTT. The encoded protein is CSVYDGFSTDTQYF.

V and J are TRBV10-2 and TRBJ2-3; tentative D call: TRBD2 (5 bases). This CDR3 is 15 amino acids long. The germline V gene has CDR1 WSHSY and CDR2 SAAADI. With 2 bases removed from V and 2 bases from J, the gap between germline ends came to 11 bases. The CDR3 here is CASSETGSTTDTQYF. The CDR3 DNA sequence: TGCGCCAGCAGTGAGACGGGGTCAACCACAGATACGCAGTATTTT.

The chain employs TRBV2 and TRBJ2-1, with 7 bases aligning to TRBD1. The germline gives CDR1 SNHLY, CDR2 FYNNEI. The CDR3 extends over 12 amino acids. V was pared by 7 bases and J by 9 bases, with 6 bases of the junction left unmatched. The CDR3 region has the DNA TGTGCCAGCACCGCCCCAGGGGGTGAGCAGTTCTTC. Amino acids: CASTAPGGEQFF.

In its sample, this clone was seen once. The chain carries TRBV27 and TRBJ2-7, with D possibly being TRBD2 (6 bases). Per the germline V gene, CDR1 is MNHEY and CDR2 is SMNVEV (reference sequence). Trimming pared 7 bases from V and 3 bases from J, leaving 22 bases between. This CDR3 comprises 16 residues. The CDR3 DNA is TGTGCCAGCATCCCGAGCGTCGGAGAAGCGGGCTACGAGCAGTACTTC. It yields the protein CASIPSVGEAGYEQYF.

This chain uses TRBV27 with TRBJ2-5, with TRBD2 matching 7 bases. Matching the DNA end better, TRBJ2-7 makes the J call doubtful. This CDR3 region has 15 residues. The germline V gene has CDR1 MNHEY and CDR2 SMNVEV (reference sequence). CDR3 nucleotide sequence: TGTGCCAGCAGTTTCTCTAGCGGCTTCTCCTACGAGCAGTACTTC. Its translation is CASSFSSGFSYEQYF.

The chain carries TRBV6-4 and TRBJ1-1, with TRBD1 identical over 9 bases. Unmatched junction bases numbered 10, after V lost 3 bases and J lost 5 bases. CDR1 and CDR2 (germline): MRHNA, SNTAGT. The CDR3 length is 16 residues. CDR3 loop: CASSDYGTGYRTEAFF. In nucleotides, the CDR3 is TGTGCCAGCAGTGATTACGGGACAGGGTATAGGACTGAAGCTTTCTTT.

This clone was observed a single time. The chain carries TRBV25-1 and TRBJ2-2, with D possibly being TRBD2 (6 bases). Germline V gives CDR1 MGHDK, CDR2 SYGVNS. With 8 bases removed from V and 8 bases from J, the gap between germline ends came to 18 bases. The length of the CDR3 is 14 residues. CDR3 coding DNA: TGTGCCAGCCACCGGGACTCGTTCGTGGGGGAGCTGTTTTTT. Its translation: CASHRDSFVGELFF.

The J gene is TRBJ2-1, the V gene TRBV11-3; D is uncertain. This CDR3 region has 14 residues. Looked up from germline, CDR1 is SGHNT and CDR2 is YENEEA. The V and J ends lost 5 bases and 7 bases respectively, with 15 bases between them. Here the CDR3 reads CASSSRHGQNEQFF. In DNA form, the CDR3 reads TGTGCCAGCAGCAGTAGACACGGGCAAAATGAGCAGTTCTTC. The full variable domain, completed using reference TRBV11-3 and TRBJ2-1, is EAGVVQSPRYKIIEKKQPVAFWCNPISGHNTLYWYLQNLGQGPELLIRYENEEAVDDSQLPKDRFSAERLKGVDSTLKIQPAELGDSAVYLCASSSRHGQNEQFFGPGTRLTVL.

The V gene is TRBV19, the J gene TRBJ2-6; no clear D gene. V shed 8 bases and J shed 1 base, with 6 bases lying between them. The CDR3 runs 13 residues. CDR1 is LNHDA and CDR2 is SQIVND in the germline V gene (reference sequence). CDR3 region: CASQASGANVLTF. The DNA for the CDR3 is TGTGCCAGTCAGGCATCTGGGGCCAACGTCCTGACTTTC.

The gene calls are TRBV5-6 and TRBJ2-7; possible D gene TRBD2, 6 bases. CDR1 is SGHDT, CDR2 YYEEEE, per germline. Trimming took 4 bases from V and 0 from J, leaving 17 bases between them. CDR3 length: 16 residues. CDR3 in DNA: TGTGCCAGCAGCCCGAACCGGGACTGGAACTCCTACGAGCAGTACTTC. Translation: CASSPNRDWNSYEQYF.